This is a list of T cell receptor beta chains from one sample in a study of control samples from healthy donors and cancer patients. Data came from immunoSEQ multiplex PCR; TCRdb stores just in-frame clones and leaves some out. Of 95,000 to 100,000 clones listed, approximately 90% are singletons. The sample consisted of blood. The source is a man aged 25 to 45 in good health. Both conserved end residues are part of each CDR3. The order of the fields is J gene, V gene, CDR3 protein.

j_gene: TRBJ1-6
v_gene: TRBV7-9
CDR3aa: CASSWSGSPLHF

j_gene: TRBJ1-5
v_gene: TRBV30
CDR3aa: CAWSSRDSNQPQHF

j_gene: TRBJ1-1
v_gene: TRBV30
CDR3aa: CAGTSSGTEAFF

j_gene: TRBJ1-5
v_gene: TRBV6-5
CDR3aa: CASSLSADGNQPQHF

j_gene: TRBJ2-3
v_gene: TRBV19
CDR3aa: CASNSGTALTDTQYF

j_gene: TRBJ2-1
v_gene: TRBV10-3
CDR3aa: CAISDVANNEQFF

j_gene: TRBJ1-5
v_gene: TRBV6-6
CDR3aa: CASRGRLGFNQPQHF

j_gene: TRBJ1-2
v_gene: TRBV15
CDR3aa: CATSRGEGSYTF

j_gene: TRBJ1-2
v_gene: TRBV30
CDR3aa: CARAGDLGGYGYTF

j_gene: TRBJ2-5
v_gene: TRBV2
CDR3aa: CASSVIGTGIQETQYF

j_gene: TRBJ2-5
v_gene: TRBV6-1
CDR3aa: CASSDTGVETQYF

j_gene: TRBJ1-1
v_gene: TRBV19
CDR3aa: CASSQDRDTEAFF

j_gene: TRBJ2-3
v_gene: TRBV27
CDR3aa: CASSFQDSTDTQYF

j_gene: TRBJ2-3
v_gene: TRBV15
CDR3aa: CATRSTGSPSFYTQYF

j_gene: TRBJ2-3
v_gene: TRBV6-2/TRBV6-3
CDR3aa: CASSARLSTDTQYF

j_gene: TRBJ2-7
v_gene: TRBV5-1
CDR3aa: CASTPGIISREVWSEQYF

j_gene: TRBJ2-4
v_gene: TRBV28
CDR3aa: CASIEGGAKNIQYF

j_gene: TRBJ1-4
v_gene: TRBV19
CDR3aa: CASRQGRVTNEKLFF

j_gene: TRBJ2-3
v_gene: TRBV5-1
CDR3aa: CASSLAGGWDTQYF

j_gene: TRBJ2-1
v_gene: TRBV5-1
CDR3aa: CASSFTSGNFNEQFF

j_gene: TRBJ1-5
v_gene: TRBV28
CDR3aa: CASRGQRNQPQHF

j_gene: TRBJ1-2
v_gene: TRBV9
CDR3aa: CASSVGTGTGVVGYGYTF